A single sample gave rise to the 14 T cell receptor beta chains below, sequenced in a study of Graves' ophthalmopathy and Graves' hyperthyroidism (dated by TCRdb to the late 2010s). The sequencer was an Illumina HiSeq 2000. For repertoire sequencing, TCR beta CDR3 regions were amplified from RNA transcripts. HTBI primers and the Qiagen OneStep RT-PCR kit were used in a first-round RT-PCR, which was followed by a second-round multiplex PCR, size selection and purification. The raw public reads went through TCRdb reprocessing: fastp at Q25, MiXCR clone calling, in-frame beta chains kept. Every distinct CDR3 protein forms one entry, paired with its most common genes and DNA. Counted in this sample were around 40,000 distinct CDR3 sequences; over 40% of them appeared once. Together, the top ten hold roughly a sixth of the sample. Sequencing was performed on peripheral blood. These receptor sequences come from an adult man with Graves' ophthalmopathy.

The CDR3: CSVESSGGGSTDTQYF. The CDR3 DNA reads as TGCAGCGTTGAATCGAGTGGGGGCGGGAGCACAGATACGCAGTATTTT. The chain recombines TRBV29-1 with TRBJ2-3, with D tentatively TRBD1 (6 bases). This CDR3 has 16 amino acids. Germline-derived CDR1 and CDR2 are SQVTM and ANQGSEA. V shed 2 bases and J shed 0 bases, with 15 bases lying between them.

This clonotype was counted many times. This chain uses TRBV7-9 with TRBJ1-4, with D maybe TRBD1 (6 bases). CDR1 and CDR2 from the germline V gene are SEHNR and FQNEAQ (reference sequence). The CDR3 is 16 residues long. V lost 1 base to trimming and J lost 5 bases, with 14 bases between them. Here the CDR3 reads CASSLGKQGNNEKLFF. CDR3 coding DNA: TGTGCCAGCAGCTTAGGGAAACAGGGAAACAATGAAAAACTGTTTTTT. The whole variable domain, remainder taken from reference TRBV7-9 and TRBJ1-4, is DTGVSQNPRHKITKRGQNVTFRCDPISEHNRLYWYRQTLGQGPEFLTYFQNEAQLEKSRLLSDRFSAERPKGSFSTLEIQRTEQGDSAMYLCASSLGKQGNNEKLFFGSGTQLSVL.

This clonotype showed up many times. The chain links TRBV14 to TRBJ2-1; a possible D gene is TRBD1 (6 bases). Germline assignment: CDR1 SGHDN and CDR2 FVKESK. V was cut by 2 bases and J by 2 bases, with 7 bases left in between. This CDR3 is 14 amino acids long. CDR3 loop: CASSQNRAYNEQFF. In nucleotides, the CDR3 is TGTGCCAGCAGCCAAAACAGGGCCTACAATGAGCAGTTCTTC.

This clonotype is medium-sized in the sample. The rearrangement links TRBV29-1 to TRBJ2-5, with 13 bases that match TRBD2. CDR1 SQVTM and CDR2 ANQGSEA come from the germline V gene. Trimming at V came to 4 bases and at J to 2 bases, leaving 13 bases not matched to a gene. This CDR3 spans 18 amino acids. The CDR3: CSVAGGRLAGGRQETQYF. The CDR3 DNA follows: TGCAGCGTTGCTGGGGGGCGACTAGCGGGGGGACGGCAAGAGACCCAGTACTTC.

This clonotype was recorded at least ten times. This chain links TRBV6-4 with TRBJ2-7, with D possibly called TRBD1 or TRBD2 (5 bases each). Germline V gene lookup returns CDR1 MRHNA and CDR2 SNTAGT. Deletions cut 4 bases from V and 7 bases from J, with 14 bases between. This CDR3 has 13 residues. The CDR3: CASSVGPSGEQYF. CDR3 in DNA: TGTGCCAGCAGTGTGGGACCCTCAGGGGAGCAGTACTTC.

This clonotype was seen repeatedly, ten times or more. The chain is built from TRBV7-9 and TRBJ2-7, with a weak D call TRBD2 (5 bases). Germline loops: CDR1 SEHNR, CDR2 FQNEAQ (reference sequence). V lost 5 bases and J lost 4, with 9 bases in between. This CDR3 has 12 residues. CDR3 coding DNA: TGTGCCAGCAGCGACGGGAATTACGAGCAGTACTTC. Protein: CASSDGNYEQYF.

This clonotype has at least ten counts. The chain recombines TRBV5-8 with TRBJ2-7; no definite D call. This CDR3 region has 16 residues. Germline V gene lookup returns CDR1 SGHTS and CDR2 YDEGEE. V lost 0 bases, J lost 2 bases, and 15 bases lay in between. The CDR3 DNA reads TGTGCCAGCAGCTTGGACGAGGCGTCCGTTGCCTACGAGCAGTACGTC. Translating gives CASSLDEASVAYEQYV.

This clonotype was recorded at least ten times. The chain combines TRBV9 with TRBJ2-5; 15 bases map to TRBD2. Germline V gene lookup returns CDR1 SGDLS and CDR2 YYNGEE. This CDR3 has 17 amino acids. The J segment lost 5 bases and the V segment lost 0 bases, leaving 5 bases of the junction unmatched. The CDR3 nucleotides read TGTGCCAGCAGCGTAGGAGGACTAGCGGGGGGGTTGGAGACCCAGTACTTC. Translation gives CASSVGGLAGGLETQYF.

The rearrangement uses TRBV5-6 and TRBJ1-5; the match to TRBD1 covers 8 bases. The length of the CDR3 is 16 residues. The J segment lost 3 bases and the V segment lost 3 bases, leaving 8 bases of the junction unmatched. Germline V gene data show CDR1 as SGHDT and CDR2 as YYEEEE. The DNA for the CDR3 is TGTGCCAGCAGCTCGGGACAGGCGATATACAATCAGCCCCAGCATTTT. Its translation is CASSSGQAIYNQPQHF. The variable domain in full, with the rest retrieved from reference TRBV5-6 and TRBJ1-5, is DAGVTQSPTHLIKTRGQQVTLRCSPKSGHDTVSWYQQALGQGPQFIFQYYEEEERQRGNFPDRFSGHQFPNYSSELNVNALLLGDSALYLCASSSGQAIYNQPQHFGDGTRLSIL.

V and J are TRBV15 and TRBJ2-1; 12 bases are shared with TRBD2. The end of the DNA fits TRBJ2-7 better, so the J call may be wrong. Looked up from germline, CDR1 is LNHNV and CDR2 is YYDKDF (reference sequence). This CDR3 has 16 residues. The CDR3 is CATSSQGASGRGEQYF. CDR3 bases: TGTGCCACCAGCAGCCAGGGAGCTAGCGGGAGGGGCGAGCAGTACTTC.

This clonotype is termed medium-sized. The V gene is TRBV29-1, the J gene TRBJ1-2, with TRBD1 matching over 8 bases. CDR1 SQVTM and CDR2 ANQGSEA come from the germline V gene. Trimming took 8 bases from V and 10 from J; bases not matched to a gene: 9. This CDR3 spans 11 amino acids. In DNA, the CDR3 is TGCAGCTTGGGCCAGGGGGCTGACTACACCTTC. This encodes CSLGQGADYTF.

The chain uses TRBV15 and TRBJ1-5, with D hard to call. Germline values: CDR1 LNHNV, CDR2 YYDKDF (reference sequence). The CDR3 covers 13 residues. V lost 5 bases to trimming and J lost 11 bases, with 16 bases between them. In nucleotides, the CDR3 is TGTGCCACCAGCGCACTAGCGGGAGAGACCCAGCATTTT. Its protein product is CATSALAGETQHF.

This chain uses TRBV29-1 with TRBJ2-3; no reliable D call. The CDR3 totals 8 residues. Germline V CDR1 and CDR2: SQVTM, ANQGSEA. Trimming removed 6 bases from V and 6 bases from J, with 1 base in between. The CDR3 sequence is CSVDTQYF. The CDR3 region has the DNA TGCAGCGTCGATACGCAGTATTTT.

The CDR3 nucleotides are TGCAGTGCTAGAGCCTTCGGACGGGGGGGGACTAATGAGCAGTTCTTC. It is translated as CSARAFGRGGTNEQFF. This chain joins TRBV20-1 and TRBJ2-1; 8 positions match TRBD2. J was trimmed by 7 bases and V by 1 base; bases with no gene match: 12. The CDR3 is 16 amino acids. Germline V lookup: CDR1 DFQATT, CDR2 SNEGSKA (reference sequence).